The 7 T cell receptor beta chains below were found in one sample sequenced in a study of cytotoxic CD8 clonotypes in ibrutinib-treated CLL (dated by TCRdb to about 2021). The library relied on the immunoSEQ multiplex PCR assay. Sourced from immuneACCESS, this table was stored by TCRdb with only in-frame sequences that have V and J called. A share of the clones is absent; for the studies checked, an unresolved V gene accounts for under half, and the remainder has no known explanation. Recorded for this sample are roughly 45,000 clones; 60% to 70% of them occurred a single time. Roughly 21% of the sample rests with the top ten. The sample's time point label is to be understood as: approximately 25 months on ibrutinib. Specimen: PBMCs, collected after 24 months of ibrutinib treatment. These receptors were taken from a human donor with chronic lymphocytic leukemia.

This chain uses TRBV28 with TRBJ1-5; maybe TRBD1 (5 bases). With 5 bases removed from V and 1 base from J, the gap between germline ends came to 15 bases. This CDR3 has 16 residues. Germline V gene lookup returns CDR1 MDHEN and CDR2 SYDVKM. The CDR3 sequence: CASSRSGGVSNQPQHF. CDR3 bases: TGTGCCAGCAGTCGGAGCGGGGGGGTGAGCAATCAGCCCCAGCATTTT.

The rearrangement joins TRBV7-3 to TRBJ2-2, with 9 bases matching TRBD2. The CDR3 totals 15 residues. Germline V gives CDR1 SGHTA, CDR2 FQGTGA. Germline trimming cut 5 bases from V and 5 bases from J; bases unmatched to any gene: 6. CDR3 bases: TGTGCCAGCAGCCTTAGCGGGAGAGGAACCGGGGAGCTGTTTTTT. This translates into CASSLSGRGTGELFF.

This clone was recorded at least ten times. The V gene is TRBV28, the J gene TRBJ2-7, with 7 bases that match TRBD1. Losses at the gene ends were 10 bases for V and 0 bases for J; bases not matched to a gene: 3. The CDR3 contains 12 residues. Per germline, CDR1 MDHEN and CDR2 SYDVKM. CDR3 in amino acids: CATTGASYEQYF. In DNA form, the CDR3 reads TGTGCCACCACAGGGGCCTCCTACGAGCAGTACTTC.

The rearrangement links TRBV5-1 to TRBJ2-7, with TRBD1 identical over 9 bases. The CDR3 length is 16 residues. J lost 3 bases, V lost 0 bases, and 7 bases had no gene match. The germline gives CDR1 SGHRS, CDR2 YFSETQ. The CDR3 DNA sequence: TGCGCCAGCAGCTTGGCCCTCGGGACAGGGATCTACGAGCAGTACTTC. This encodes CASSLALGTGIYEQYF.

V usage is TRBV2 and J usage is TRBJ2-3; 10 nucleotides agree with TRBD2. V was clipped by 7 bases and J by 0 bases; unmatched bases: 16. The CDR3 is 19 residues long. Germline CDR1 is SNHLY and CDR2 is FYNNEI. The CDR3 DNA is TGTGCCAGCACACGGCAGAGCGGGAGGGCGCGGACGAGCACAGATACGCAGTATTTT. Amino acid sequence: CASTRQSGRARTSTDTQYF.

The table lists this clone with a few counts. The chain has TRBV5-6 and TRBJ2-5; 7 nucleotides line up with TRBD1. The CDR3 spans 15 residues. Germline V gene sequence: CDR1 SGHDT, CDR2 YYEEEE. With 5 bases clipped from V and 7 bases from J, the junction kept 14 bases outside the gene matches. The CDR3 reads CASSFLGTELRTQYF. CDR3 DNA: TGTGCCAGCAGTTTTTTGGGGACAGAGCTTCGGACCCAGTACTTC.

The chain employs TRBV30 and TRBJ1-2, with D unresolved. V was cut by 5 bases and J by 4 bases, with 5 bases left in between. The germline gives CDR1 GTSNPN, CDR2 SVGIG (reference sequence). The CDR3 has 10 amino acids. CDR3 DNA sequence: TGTGCCTGGTGGGGCTATGGCTACACCTTC. It is translated as CAWWGYGYTF.